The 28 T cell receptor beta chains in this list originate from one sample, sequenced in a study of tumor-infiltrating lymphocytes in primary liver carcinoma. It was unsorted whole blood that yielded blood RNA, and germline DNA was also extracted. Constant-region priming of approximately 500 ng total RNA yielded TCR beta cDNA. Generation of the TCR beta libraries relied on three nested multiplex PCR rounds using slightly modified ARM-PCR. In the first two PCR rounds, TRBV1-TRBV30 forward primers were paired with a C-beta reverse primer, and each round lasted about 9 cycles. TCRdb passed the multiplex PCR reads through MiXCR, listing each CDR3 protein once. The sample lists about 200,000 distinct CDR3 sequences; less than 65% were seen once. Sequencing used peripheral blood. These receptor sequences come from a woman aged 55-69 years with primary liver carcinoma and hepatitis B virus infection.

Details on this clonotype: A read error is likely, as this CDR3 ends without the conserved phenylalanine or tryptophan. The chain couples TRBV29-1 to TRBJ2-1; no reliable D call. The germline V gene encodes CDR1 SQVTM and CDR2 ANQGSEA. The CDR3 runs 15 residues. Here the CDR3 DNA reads TGCGGCGTTGAAGATTTGGCAGGTGAATACAATGAGCAGTTCTTA. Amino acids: CGVEDLAGEYNEQFL.

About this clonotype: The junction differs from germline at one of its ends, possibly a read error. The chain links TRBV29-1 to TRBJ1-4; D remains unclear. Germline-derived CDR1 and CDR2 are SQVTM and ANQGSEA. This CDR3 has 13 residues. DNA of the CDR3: TGCAGCGTCGGCACAACAACTAGTGAAAAACTGTTTTTT. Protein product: CSVGTTTSEKLFF.

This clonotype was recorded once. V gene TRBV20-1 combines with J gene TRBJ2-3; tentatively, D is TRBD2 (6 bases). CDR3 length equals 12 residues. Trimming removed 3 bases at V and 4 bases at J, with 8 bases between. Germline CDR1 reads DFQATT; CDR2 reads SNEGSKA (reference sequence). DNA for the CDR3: TGCAGTGCTAGGGAGGGCCCAGATACGCAGTATTTT. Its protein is CSAREGPDTQYF.

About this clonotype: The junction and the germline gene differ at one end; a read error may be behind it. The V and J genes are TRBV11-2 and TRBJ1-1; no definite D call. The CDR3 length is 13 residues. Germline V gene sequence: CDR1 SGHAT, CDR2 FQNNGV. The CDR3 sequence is CAGSGLGGSEAFF. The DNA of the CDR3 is TGTGCCGGCAGTGGGTTAGGAGGCTCTGAAGCTTTCTTT.

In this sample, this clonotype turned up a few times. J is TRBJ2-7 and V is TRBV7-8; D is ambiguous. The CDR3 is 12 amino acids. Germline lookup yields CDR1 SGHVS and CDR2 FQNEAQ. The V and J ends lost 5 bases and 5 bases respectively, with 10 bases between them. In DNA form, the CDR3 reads TGTGCCAGCAGCGATCCTTGGGACGAGCAGTACTTC. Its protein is CASSDPWDEQYF.

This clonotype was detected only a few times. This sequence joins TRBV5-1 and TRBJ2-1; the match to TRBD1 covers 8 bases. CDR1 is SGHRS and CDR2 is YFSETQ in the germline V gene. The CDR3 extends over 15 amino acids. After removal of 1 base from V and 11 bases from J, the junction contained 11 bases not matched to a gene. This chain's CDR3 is CASSLRLTGVHKQFF. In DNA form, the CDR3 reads TGCGCCAGCAGCTTGCGGCTGACAGGGGTTCATAAGCAGTTCTTC.

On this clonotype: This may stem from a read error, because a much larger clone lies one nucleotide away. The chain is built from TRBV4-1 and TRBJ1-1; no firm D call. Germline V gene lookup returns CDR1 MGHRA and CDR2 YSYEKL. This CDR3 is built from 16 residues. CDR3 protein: CASSEADVGLNTGAFF. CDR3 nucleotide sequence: TGCGCCAGCAGCGAAGCGGACGTAGGGTTGAACACTGGAGCTTTCTTT.

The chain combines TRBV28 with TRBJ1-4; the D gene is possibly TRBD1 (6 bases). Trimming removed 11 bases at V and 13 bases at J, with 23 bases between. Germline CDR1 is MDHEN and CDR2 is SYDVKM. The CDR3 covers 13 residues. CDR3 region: CASNRPGATRLFF. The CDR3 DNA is TGTGCCTCCAACCGGCCAGGGGCGACGAGACTGTTTTTT. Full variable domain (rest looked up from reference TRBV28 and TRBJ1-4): DVKVTQSSRYLVKRTGEKVFLECVQDMDHENMFWYRQDPGLGLRLIYFSYDVKMKEKGDIPEGYSVSREKKERFSLILESASTNQTSMYLCASNRPGATRLFFGSGTQLSVL.

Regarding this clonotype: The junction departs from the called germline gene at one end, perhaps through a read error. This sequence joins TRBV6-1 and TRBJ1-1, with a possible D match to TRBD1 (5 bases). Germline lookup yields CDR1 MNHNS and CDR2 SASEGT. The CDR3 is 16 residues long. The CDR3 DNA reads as TGTGCCAGCAGTGAATTAGGGGTGATTTCGAACATTGAAGCTTTCTTT. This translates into CASSELGVISNIEAFF.

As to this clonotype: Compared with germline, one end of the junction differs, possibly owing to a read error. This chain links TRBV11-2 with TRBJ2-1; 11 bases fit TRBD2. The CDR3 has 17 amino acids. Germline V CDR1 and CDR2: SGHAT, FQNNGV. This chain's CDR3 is CVSSDGTSGRSYNEQSF. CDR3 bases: TGTGTCAGCAGCGACGGGACTAGCGGAAGGTCCTACAATGAGCAGTCCTTC.

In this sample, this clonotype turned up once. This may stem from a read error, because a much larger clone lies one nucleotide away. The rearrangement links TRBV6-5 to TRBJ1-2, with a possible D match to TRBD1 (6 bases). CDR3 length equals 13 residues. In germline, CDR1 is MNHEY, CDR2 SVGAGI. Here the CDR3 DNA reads TGTGCCAGCAGTTACATAGGGGGTTATGTCTACACCTTC. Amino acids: CASSYIGGYVYTF.

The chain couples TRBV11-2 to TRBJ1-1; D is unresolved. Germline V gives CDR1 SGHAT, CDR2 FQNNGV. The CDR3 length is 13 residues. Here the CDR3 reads CTNSRQGQTEAFF. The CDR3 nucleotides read TGTACCAACAGCCGGCAAGGGCAGACTGAAGCTTTCTTT.

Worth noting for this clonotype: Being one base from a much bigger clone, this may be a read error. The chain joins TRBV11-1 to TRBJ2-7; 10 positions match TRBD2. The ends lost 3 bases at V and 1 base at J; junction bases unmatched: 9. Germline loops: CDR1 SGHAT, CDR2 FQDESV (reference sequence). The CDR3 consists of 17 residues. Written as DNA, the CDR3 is TGTGCCAGCAGCTTGTCAGCGGGAGGGCCAGCTTCCTACGAGCAGTACTTC. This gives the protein CASSLSAGGPASYEQYF.

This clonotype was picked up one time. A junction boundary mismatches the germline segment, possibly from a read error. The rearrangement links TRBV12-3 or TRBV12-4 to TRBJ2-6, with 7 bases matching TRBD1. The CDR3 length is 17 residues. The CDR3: CTSSFAPQGVGANVLTF. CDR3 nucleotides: TGTACCAGCAGTTTTGCCCCCCAGGGGGTTGGGGCCAACGTCCTGACTTTC.

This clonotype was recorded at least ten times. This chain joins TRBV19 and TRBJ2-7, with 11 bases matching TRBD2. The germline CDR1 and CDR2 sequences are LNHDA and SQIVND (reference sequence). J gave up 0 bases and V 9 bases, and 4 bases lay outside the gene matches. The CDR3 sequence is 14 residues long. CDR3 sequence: CASRTSGGSYEQYF. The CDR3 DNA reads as TGTGCCAGCCGAACTAGCGGGGGCTCCTACGAGCAGTACTTC.

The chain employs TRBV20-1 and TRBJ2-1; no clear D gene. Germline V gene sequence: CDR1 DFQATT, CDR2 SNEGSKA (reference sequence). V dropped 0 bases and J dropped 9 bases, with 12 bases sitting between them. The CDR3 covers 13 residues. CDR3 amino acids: CSARDPKTSEQFF. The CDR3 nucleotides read TGCAGTGCTAGAGATCCCAAGACCTCTGAGCAGTTCTTC.

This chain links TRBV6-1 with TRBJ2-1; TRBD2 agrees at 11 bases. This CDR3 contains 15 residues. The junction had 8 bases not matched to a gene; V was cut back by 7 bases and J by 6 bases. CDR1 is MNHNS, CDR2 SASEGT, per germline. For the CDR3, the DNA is TGTGCCAGCAACCAACTAGCGGGAGTTCTCAATGAGCAGTTCTTC. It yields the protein CASNQLAGVLNEQFF.

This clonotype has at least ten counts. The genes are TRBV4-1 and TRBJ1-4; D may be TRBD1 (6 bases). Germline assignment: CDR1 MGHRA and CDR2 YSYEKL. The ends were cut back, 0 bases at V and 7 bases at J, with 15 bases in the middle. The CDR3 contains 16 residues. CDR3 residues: CASSQEGERGSEKLFF. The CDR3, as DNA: TGCGCCAGCAGCCAAGAAGGCGAAAGGGGGAGTGAAAAACTGTTTTTT.

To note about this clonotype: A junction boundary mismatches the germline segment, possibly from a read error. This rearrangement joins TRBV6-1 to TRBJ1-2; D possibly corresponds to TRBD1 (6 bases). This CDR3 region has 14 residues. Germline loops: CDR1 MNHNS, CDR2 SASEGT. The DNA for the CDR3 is TGTGCCATCATAATCAGAGGCGGGGGACATGGTTACACCTTC. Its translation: CAIIIRGGGHGYTF.

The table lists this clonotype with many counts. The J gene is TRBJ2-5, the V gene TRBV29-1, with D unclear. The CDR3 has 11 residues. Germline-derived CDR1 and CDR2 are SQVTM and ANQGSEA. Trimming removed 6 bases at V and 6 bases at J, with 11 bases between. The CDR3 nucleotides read TGCAGCGTGGACCCACGGAAGACCCAGTACTTC. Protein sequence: CSVDPRKTQYF. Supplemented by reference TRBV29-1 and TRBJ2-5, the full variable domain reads SAVISQKPSRDICQRGTSLTIQCQVDSQVTMMFWYRQQPGQSLTLIATANQGSEATYESGFVIDKFPISRPNLTFSTLTVSNMSPEDSSIYLCSVDPRKTQYFGPGTRLLVL.

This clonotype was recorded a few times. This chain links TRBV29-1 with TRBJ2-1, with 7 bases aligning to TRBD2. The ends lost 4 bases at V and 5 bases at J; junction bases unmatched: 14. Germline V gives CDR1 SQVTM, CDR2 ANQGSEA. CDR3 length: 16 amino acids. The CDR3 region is CSVADPTSELHNEQFF. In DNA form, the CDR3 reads TGCAGCGTTGCAGATCCCACTAGCGAACTACACAATGAGCAGTTCTTC.

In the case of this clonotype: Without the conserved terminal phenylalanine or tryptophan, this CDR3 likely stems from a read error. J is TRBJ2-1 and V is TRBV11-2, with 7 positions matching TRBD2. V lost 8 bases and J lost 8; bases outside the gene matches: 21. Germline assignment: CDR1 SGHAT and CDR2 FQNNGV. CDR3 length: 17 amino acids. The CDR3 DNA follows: TGTGCCAGCGGCCCCTTCCCTCCCCCGACCGCGGGGGATGAGCAGTTCCTC. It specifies CASGPFPPPTAGDEQFL.

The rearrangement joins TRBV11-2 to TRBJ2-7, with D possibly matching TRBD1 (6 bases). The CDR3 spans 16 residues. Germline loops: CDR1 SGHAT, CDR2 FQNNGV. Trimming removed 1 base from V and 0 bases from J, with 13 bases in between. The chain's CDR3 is CASSLGGGVGSYEQYF. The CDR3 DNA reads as TGTGCCAGCAGCTTAGGAGGGGGAGTAGGCTCCTACGAGCAGTACTTC.

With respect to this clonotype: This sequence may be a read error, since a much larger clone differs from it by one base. DNA for the CDR3: TGTGCCAGCAGCACCGGGACTAGCGGGAAGATGGCCCAGTTCTTC. Its translation is CASSTGTSGKMAQFF. The rearrangement joins TRBV5-6 to TRBJ2-1; TRBD2 matches 13 bases. Germline CDR1 reads SGHDT; CDR2 reads YYEEEE. V lost 4 bases to trimming and J lost 13 bases; unmatched junction nucleotides: 11. The CDR3 loop spans 15 amino acids.

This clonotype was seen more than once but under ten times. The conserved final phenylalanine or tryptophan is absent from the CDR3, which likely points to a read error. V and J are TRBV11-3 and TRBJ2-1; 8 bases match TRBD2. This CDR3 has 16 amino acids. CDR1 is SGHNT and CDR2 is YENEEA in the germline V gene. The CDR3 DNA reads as TGTGCTAGCAGCTTAGGCGGCGGGAGGTGGGGAAATGAGCAGTTCTTG. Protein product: CASSLGGGRWGNEQFL.

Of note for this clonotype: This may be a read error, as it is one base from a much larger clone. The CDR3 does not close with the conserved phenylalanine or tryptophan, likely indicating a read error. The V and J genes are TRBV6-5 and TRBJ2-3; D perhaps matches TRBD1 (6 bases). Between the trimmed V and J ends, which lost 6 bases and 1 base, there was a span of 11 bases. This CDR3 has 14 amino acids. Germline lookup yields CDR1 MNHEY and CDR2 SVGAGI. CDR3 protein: CASRSPGGTDTQYL. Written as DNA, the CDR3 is TGTGCCAGCAGGTCCCCAGGGGGCACAGATACGCAGTATTTA.

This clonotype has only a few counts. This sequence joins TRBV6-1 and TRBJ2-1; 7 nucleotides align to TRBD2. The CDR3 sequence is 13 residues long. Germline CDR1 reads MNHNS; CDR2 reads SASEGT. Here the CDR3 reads CVTIGLAVTQQFF. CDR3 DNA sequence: TGTGTCACAATTGGGCTAGCGGTTACCCAGCAGTTCTTC.

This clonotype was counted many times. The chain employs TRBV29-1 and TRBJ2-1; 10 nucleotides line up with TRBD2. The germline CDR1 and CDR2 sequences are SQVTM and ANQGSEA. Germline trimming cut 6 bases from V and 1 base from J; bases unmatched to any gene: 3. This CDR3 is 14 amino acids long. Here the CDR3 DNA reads TGCAGCGTCTTAGCGGGAGGATCCTACAATGAGCAGTTCTTC. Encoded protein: CSVLAGGSYNEQFF.